The sequence of this T cell receptor beta chain was determined in a study of shared clonotypes between healthy human individuals (dated by TCRdb to 2018 to 2021). About the full investigation: A couple of women and three men aged 18 to 49 years were included in the cohort. Between about 0.85 and 9.5 billion PBMCs per donor were obtained by leukapheresis. Different laboratories and diverse techniques were used to prepare libraries and sequence TCR repertoires, to increase sequencing depth and limit assay-specific biases. To estimate repertoire size and how much clonotypes are shared between individuals, the study performed deep sequencing of blood TCR repertoires from roughly five healthy adults. Per donor, three plates each were used for CD4 naive and CD4 memory, two for CD8 naive, and one for CD8 memory. What the authors observed across the whole study: Because the study included only a small number of donors, the genetic and exposure-history diversity represented was limited. Estimated clonotype richness was generally larger for naive than for memory subsets. Across a few donors, approximately 5% of naive CD4, over 3% of naive CD8, under 2.5% of memory CD4, and under 0.45% of memory CD8 clonotypes were shared. Pairwise subsampling led to the expectation that sequencing depth would affect the degree of clonotype sharing among donors. Even with the large sequencing depth, rarefaction of the sorted-subset datasets indicated that sequencing was incomplete. Compared with non-shared clonotypes, the clonotypes found in all four sorted-subset donors had higher generation probabilities. Only blood was sampled, and tissue TCR repertoires likely differ from those in blood.

The donors were healthy, HIV-negative adults with no recently reported acute infections or vaccinations. All donors were Caucasian adults living in Nashville, Tennessee, USA. CD4+ T cells were enriched by magnetic negative selection; naive cells were then positively selected on CD45RA, and the negative fraction formed the memory subset. After blood collection by leukapheresis, PBMCs were isolated using Ficoll-Histopaque density gradient centrifugation and then cryopreserved in the vapor phase of liquid nitrogen. Analytical flow cytometry was used to check the purity and quantity of every magnetically sorted T cell population. Each sorted fraction had its genomic DNA isolated and then quantified by UV absorbance on a Nanodrop 2000c. In regard to this clone: Its cognate antigen has yet to be identified. No qualities accompany the bases; no much larger clone lies one base away.

TCR CDR3 regions were amplified from genomic DNA by multiplex PCR using the deep immunoSEQ assay. Extracted genomic DNA from each cell subset was spread evenly across all wells of several immunoSEQ 96-well plates, with each plate serving as a replicate. For sorted subsets, around 200 ng genomic DNA, equal to 30,000 to 35,000 T cell genomes, was loaded into each replicate PCR. The purified libraries were quantified using a Qubit 3.0 fluorometer, sized with a Bioanalyzer 2100, and then quantified again using the KAPA Library Quantification kit. Each immunoSEQ 96-well plate was sequenced on its own single-read 150-cycle Illumina NextSeq 550 flow cell. Under the source paper's analysis protocol: Because only junctional sequences without quality scores were contained in the immunoSEQ output, filtering matching that applied to full-length reads could not be performed. To assign V/J genes and CDR3, sequences were annotated using PyIR, a Python wrapper for IgBLAST v1.9, with IMGT germline references. Reads were removed for weak V/J assignments (E-value above 1e-6), missing CDR3, stop codons, out-of-frame junctions, or ambiguous translated residues. A V3J clonotype was defined by an identical inferred V gene, J gene, and CDR3 amino acid sequence. To compute the percentage overlap between repertoires, the number of shared unique clonotypes was divided by the size of the smaller repertoire. Three approaches were used to assess repertoire richness: RTK rarefaction, the Chao1 estimator, and Recon v2.1 estimates of unobserved clonotypes. For all TCRbeta clonotypes obtained by the gDNA method from several donors, generation probabilities were computed with OLGA. The table was pulled from immuneACCESS by TCRdb, which kept in-frame rearrangements only. Such tables lose some clones; where checked, under half of the loss comes from unresolved V genes, and the rest has no known cause. V and J calls and clone size follow that table, whereas D and trimming were derived from the DNA. The sample yields under 600,000 clones; roughly 95% were counted once. The ten largest make up around 0.066% of the sample.

This TCR derives from a woman in her twenties or thirties in good health. Sequences were obtained from naive CD4+ T cells sorted from blood. Interpreted using the paper, the cell subset or site label stands for: CD45RA+ positively selected.

CDR3 loop: CASSILPGGFGNQPQHF. The sequence in DNA is TGTGCCAGTAGTATTCTTCCAGGGGGATTCGGTAATCAGCCCCAGCATTTT. The chain links TRBV19 with TRBJ1-5; TRBD1 fits 7 bases in the junction. V is trimmed back by 3 bases and J by 4 bases, and the junction contains 12 bases that no gene match accounts for. Spanning cysteine to phenylalanine, the CDR3 consists of 17 amino acids. CDR3 DNA is the only sequence kept; it has 51 bases, read in frame from the first base. The germline V gene (reference sequence) supplies CDR1 LNHDA and CDR2 SQIVND.